This is a list of T cell receptor beta chains from one sample in a study of shared clonotypes between healthy human individuals. Produced via immunoSEQ multiplex PCR; TCRdb's table is partial and in-frame only. The table includes approximately 1,000,000 clones, 75% to 80% detected once. The specimen was memory CD4+ T cells from PBMCs. These receptors all stem from a man aged 18 to 29 in good health. Some clones in this sample may be carry-over from other donors' samples. The CDR3 runs from the conserved cysteine through the conserved F or W. A D gene is named only where the DNA matches it firmly. Clone size is not always given. Where it is, it says once, few, many or a class for expanded clones.

J,D,size,V,DNA,CDR3
TRBJ2-7,.,.,TRBV28,TGTACCCGAAGATCCGGTAAGTACTTC,CTRRSGKYF
TRBJ2-3,TRBD2,once,TRBV4-3,TGCGCCAGCAGCCAAGAATTAGGACTAGCAAGCACAGATACGCAGTATTTT,CASSQELGLASTDTQYF
TRBJ2-7,TRBD2,.,TRBV29-1,TGCAGCGTTGAGGAAGGGCAGGGAGGGGACGAGCAGTACTTC,CSVEEGQGGDEQYF
TRBJ2-3,TRBD1,.,TRBV7-9,TGTGCCAGCAGCACGAACCTAGGACAGGCCCAAGTACGGCATACGCAGTATTTT,CASSTNLGQAQVRHTQYF
TRBJ1-2,.,.,TRBV6-5,TGTGCCGCACTTGGACCAGGGATTCTTGGCGGCTACACCTTC,CAALGPGILGGYTF
TRBJ2-3,TRBD2,few,TRBV18,TGTGCCAGCTGTCCTCCTAGCGGGGATACGCAGTATTTT,CASCPPSGDTQYF
TRBJ1-1,TRBD1,.,TRBV4-1,TGCGCCAGCAGCCTAGGTCGACAGGGGGGAATGAACACTGAAGCTTTCTTT,CASSLGRQGGMNTEAFF
TRBJ2-5,TRBD2,.,TRBV2,TGTGCCAGCTTCCCCGGGACTAGCGGGAGCGAGACCCAGTACTTC,CASFPGTSGSETQYF
TRBJ2-1,.,.,TRBV5-1,TGCGCCAGCAGCTTCGTGGGGAGCTCCTACAATGAGCAGTTCTTC,CASSFVGSSYNEQFF
TRBJ2-3,.,.,TRBV30,TGTGCCTGGGGGCTAGGGGGAGGGCCCACAGATACGCAGTATTTT,CAWGLGGGPTDTQYF
TRBJ2-5,.,once,TRBV7-3,TGTGCCAGCAGCAAGGACAATCAAGAGACCCAGTACTTC,CASSKDNQETQYF
TRBJ2-6,.,.,TRBV4-3,TGCGCCAGCTCGGAGGATGGGGCCAACGTCCTGACTTTC,CASSEDGANVLTF
TRBJ1-2,.,once,TRBV29-1,TGCAGCGTCTGGAAAGGGACGGGCTACACCTTC,CSVWKGTGYTF
TRBJ2-2,.,.,TRBV5-1,TGCGCCAGCAGCTTGGTGGCGGGGAACACCGGGGAGCTGTTTTTT,CASSLVAGNTGELFF
TRBJ2-7,.,once,TRBV28,TGTGCCAGCAGCTCTAACTGGCACGAGCAGTACTTC,CASSSNWHEQYF
TRBJ1-1,.,.,TRBV2,TGTGCCAGCAGTGTTGAGGGGGGCAGCGTGAACACTGAAGCTTTCTTT,CASSVEGGSVNTEAFF
TRBJ1-5,.,.,TRBV15,TGTGCCACTACCGATGGCAATCAGCCCCAGCATTTT,CATTDGNQPQHF
TRBJ1-2,.,.,TRBV18,TGTGCCAGCTTCCAGGGAATTGCTAACTATGGCTACACCTTC,CASFQGIANYGYTF
TRBJ1-1,.,.,TRBV2,TGTGCCAGCAGTGCAGACAGCGGGGTGGGTCTGGCTTTCTTT,CASSADSGVGLAFF
TRBJ1-5,TRBD1,.,TRBV15,TGTGCCACCAGCAGCCTAAAGAACAGGGGGCCTCAGCCCCAGCATTTT,CATSSLKNRGPQPQHF
TRBJ1-2,TRBD1,.,TRBV11-3,TGTGCCAGCAGCAAAACAGGGGGCGGCTATGGCTACACCTTC,CASSKTGGGYGYTF
TRBJ2-7,.,.,TRBV5-6,TGTGCCAGCAGCTTAGACGGGTACGAGCAGTACTTC,CASSLDGYEQYF
TRBJ2-7,TRBD2,.,TRBV5-1,TGCGCCAGCAGTGCAGGAACTAGCGGGAGTGAGAACGAGCAGTACTTC,CASSAGTSGSENEQYF
TRBJ1-5,.,.,TRBV5-1,TGCGCCAGCAGCTTTGGTCAGAGAGGCCAGCCCCAGCATTTT,CASSFGQRGQPQHF
TRBJ2-2,TRBD2,.,TRBV2,TGTGCCAGCAGTCCACTAGCGGGAGGGAACACCGGGGAGCTGTTTTTT,CASSPLAGGNTGELFF
TRBJ2-2,TRBD1,.,TRBV2,TGTGCCAGCAGTGGGGGGACAGTCGTTGACGGGGAGCTGTTTTTT,CASSGGTVVDGELFF
TRBJ2-2,TRBD1,.,TRBV4-1,TGCGCCAGCAGCCAAGGAGACAGGGCCACCGGGGAGCTGTTTTTT,CASSQGDRATGELFF
TRBJ2-1,TRBD2,.,TRBV7-2,TGTGCCAGCAGCTTAATGTGGACTAGGTACAATGAGCAGTTCTTC,CASSLMWTRYNEQFF
TRBJ1-4,.,.,TRBV19,TGTGCCAGTAGCAGAAACTCTAATGAAAAACTGTTTTTT,CASSRNSNEKLFF
TRBJ2-1,.,.,TRBV13,TGTGCCAGCATGGGGTTCTACAATGAGCAGTTCTTC,CASMGFYNEQFF
TRBJ1-2,.,.,TRBV7-8,TGTGCCAGCAGCCTCCGCACAGGGCTGGGAGGCTACACCTTC,CASSLRTGLGGYTF
TRBJ2-5,TRBD1,.,TRBV10-3,TGTGCCATCAGTCAGCGACAGGGCCAAGAGACCCAGTACTTC,CAISQRQGQETQYF
TRBJ2-1,TRBD2,.,TRBV2,TGTGCCAGCAGTTCGGGACTAAGCAGTATGGATGAGCAGTTCTTC,CASSSGLSSMDEQFF
TRBJ1-4,TRBD1,once,TRBV5-1,TGCGCCAGCAGCTTGCGGGACAGGGGGCGCGACGGAAAACTGTTTTTT,CASSLRDRGRDGKLFF
TRBJ2-7,TRBD1,few,TRBV27,TGTGCCAGCAGTTTCGGGATGGGACAGGTCCCCTACGAGCAGTACTTC,CASSFGMGQVPYEQYF
TRBJ2-3,.,.,TRBV7-2,TGTGCCAGCAGCTTAGGGGCGTCTAGCACAGATACGCAGTATTTT,CASSLGASSTDTQYF